A selection of T cell receptor beta chains follows, all from one sample in a study of blood T cell repertoires in COVID-19. Measured with immunoSEQ multiplex PCR; TCRdb has only the in-frame clones, and not every one. The sample holds more than 200,000 clones, 75% to 85% seen once. Material for sequencing was peripheral blood. Receptors originate from a woman in her thirties or forties who had recovered from COVID-19. The CDR3 runs from the conserved cysteine through the conserved F or W. The order of the fields is CDR3 protein, CDR3 DNA, V gene, D gene, clone size, J gene. The D gene is left open where the match is weak. Expanded clones are given a class, and other clones once, few, many or no size at all.

CDR3: CSASLSGGVGYGYTF
DNA: TGCAGTGCTAGTCTGTCAGGGGGCGTGGGTTATGGCTACACCTTC
V: TRBV20-1
D: TRBD1
size: once
J: TRBJ1-2

CDR3: CASSPVPYNEQFF
DNA: TGTGCCAGCAGTCCCGTCCCCTACAATGAGCAGTTCTTC
V: TRBV6-2/TRBV6-3
D: NA
size: NA
J: TRBJ2-1

CDR3: CARSLAGQTYNEQFF
DNA: TGTGCCAGAAGCTTGGCGGGACAGACCTACAATGAGCAGTTCTTC
V: TRBV5-3
D: TRBD1
size: NA
J: TRBJ2-1

CDR3: CASSLDSGGLQETQYF
DNA: TGTGCCAGTAGTCTCGATAGCGGGGGGCTCCAAGAGACCCAGTACTTC
V: TRBV19
D: TRBD2
size: NA
J: TRBJ2-5

CDR3: CASSVWGVTEAFF
DNA: TGTGCCAGCAGTGTATGGGGGGTCACTGAAGCTTTCTTT
V: TRBV12-3/TRBV12-4
D: NA
size: few
J: TRBJ1-1

CDR3: CASSLLGTGGGGYTF
DNA: TGTGCCAGCAGCTTATTAGGGACAGGGGGCGGTGGCTACACCTTC
V: TRBV7-2
D: TRBD1
size: NA
J: TRBJ1-2

CDR3: CASGTGMNTEAFF
DNA: TGTGCCAGCGGGACAGGGATGAACACTGAAGCTTTCTTT
V: TRBV3-1/TRBV3-2
D: TRBD1
size: few
J: TRBJ1-1

CDR3: CASSLPAGNTGELFF
DNA: TGCGCCAGCAGTCTTCCAGCGGGGAACACCGGGGAGCTGTTTTTT
V: TRBV10-1
D: NA
size: few
J: TRBJ2-2

CDR3: CAWSPGQGVEKLFF
DNA: TGTGCCTGGAGCCCCGGACAGGGGGTAGAAAAACTGTTTTTT
V: TRBV30
D: TRBD1
size: NA
J: TRBJ1-4

CDR3: CASGPDTGDVQPQHF
DNA: TGTGCTAGTGGTCCCGATACGGGGGACGTTCAGCCCCAGCATTTT
V: TRBV12-5
D: NA
size: once
J: TRBJ1-5

CDR3: CASSSHYEQYF
DNA: TGTGCCAGCAGCTCCCACTACGAGCAGTACTTC
V: TRBV7-9
D: NA
size: NA
J: TRBJ2-7